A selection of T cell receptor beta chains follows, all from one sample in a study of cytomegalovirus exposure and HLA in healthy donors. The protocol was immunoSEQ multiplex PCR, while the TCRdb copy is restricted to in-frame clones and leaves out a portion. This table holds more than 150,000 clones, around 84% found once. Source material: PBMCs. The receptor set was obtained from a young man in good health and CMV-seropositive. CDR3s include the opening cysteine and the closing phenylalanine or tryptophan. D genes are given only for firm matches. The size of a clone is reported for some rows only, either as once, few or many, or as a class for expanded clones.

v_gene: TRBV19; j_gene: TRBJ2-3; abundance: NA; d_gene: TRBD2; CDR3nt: TGTGCCAGTAGTACTAAGACTAGCGGGAGGAGCACAGATACGCAGTATTTT; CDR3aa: CASSTKTSGRSTDTQYF
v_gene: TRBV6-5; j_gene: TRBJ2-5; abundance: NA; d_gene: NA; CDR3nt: TGTGCCAGCTCAGGGGTGAAAGAGACCCAGTACTTC; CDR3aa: CASSGVKETQYF
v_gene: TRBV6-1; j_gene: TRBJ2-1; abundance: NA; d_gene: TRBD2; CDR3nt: TGTGCCAGCAGTGAAGACGCAGGGTGGGGGACTAGCGGCTACAATGAGCAGTTCTTC; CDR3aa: CASSEDAGWGTSGYNEQFF
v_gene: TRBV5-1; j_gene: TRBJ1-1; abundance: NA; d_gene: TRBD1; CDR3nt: TGCGCCAGCAGCGCCGGGACAGCGAATTCGAACACTGAAGCTTTCTTT; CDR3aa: CASSAGTANSNTEAFF
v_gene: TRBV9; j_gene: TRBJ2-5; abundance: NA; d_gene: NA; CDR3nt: TGTGCCAGCAGCGGAGGGGACTTATCCATCCGAGAGACCCAGTACTTC; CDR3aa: CASSGGDLSIRETQYF
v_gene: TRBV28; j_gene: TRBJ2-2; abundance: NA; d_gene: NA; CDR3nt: TGTGCCAGCAGTTCCCCAGCAGGGGTTACCGGGGAGCTGTTTTTT; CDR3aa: CASSSPAGVTGELFF
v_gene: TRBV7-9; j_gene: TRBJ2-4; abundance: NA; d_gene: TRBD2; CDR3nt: TGTGCCAGCAGCCAAGGGGATGCGAGCGGGAACCTAGCCAAAAACATTCAGTACTTC; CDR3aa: CASSQGDASGNLAKNIQYF
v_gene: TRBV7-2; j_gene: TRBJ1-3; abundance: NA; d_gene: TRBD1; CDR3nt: TGTGCCAGCAGCTCGGACAGGGGGGGAAACACCATATATTTT; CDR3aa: CASSSDRGGNTIYF
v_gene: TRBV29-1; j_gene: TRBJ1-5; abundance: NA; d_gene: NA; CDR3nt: TGCAGCGTCTCAGAAAATAGCAATCAGCCCCAGCATTTT; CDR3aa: CSVSENSNQPQHF
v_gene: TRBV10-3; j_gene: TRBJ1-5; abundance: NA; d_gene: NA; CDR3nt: TGTGCCATCAGTGAGTCAGACAGTTCCGGGCAGCCCCAGCATTTT; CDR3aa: CAISESDSSGQPQHF
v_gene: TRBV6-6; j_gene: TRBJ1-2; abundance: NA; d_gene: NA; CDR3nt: TGTGCCAGCAGTTCTCTGACAGACTATGGCTACACCTTC; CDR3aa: CASSSLTDYGYTF
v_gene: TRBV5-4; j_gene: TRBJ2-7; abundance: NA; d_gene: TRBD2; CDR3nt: TGTGCCAGCAGCTTGGGGGGGCCCGGGAGGGTCTACGAGCAGTACTTC; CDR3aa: CASSLGGPGRVYEQYF
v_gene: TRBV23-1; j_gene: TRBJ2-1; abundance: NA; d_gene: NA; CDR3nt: TGCGCCAGCAGTCTCCCCACCCGGCCCCGCGGCGAGCAGTTCTTC; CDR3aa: CASSLPTRPRGEQFF
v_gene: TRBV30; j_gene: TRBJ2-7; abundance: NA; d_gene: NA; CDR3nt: TGTGCCTGGAGTGACCCGTGGGCGGGAAGAGTGATATCCTACGAGCAGTACTTC; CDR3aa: CAWSDPWAGRVISYEQYF
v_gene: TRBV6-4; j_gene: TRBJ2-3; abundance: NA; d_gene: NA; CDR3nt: TGTGCCAGCAGTGACCGGGGATCAACAGATACGCAGTATTTT; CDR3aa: CASSDRGSTDTQYF
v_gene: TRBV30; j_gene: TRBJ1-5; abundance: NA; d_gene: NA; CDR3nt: TGTGCCTGGAGCGAGCTCCATGAACAGCCCCAGCATTTT; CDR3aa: CAWSELHEQPQHF
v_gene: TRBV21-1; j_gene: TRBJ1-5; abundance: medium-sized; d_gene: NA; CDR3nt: TGTGCCAGCAGCAAAGTCCCGTTCGGGACAGCTTATAGCAATCAGCCCCAGCATTTT; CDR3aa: CASSKVPFGTAYSNQPQHF
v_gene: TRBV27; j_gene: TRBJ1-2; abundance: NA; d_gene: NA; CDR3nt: TGTGCCAGCAGGGTCGGCAGACACCCCTATGGCTACACCTTC; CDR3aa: CASRVGRHPYGYTF
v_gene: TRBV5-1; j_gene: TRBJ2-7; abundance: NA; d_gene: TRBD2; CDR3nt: TGCGCCAGCAGCTGGAGGAGCGGGACTAGACAACCTTGGAGCTCCTACGAGCAGTACTTC; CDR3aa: CASSWRSGTRQPWSSYEQYF
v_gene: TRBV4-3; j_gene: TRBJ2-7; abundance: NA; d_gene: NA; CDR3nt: TGCGCCAGCAGCCAAGGAGGCAGGGTCGGAGACGAGCAGTACTTC; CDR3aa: CASSQGGRVGDEQYF